The next 19 T cell receptor beta chains were all read from a single sample in a study of blood T cell repertoires in COVID-19 (dated by TCRdb to the early 2020s). Receptor amplification or capture employed the immunoSEQ multiplex PCR assay. TCRdb mirrors the immuneACCESS table, restricted to in-frame sequences. Some clones are absent from its copies; in checked studies, under half trace to an unresolved V gene, and the reason for the others is unknown. The sample has 230,000 or so clones on record, roughly nine tenths of them singletons. The ten most abundant clones make up 3.5% to 5.5% of the sample. The sample comprised peripheral blood. The receptors derive from a woman between 40 and 55 years old who had recovered from COVID-19.

The J gene is TRBJ1-1, the V gene TRBV28; 7 bases are shared with TRBD1. V lost 1 base to trimming and J lost 3 bases; unmatched junction nucleotides: 5. Germline V CDR1 and CDR2: MDHEN, SYDVKM. The CDR3 is 15 residues long. The CDR3 nucleotides read TGTGCCAGCAGTTTATCTGGGACAGCGTACACTGAAGCTTTCTTT. Translated: CASSLSGTAYTEAFF. Full variable domain (remainder filled in from reference TRBV28 and TRBJ1-1): DVKVTQSSRYLVKRTGEKVFLECVQDMDHENMFWYRQDPGLGLRLIYFSYDVKMKEKGDIPEGYSVSREKKERFSLILESASTNQTSMYLCASSLSGTAYTEAFFGQGTRLTVV.

The chain employs TRBV7-9 and TRBJ2-1, with 9 bases lining up with TRBD2. Germline V lookup: CDR1 SEHNR, CDR2 FQNEAQ (reference sequence). V dropped 6 bases and J dropped 9; count of bases not matched to a gene: 15. CDR3 length: 16 residues. CDR3 in DNA: TGTGCCAGCAGTCCCATAGCGGGAGAGCCGGGGAGTGAGCAGTTCTTC. It specifies CASSPIAGEPGSEQFF.

The rearrangement uses TRBV12-3 or TRBV12-4 and TRBJ1-2, with no clear D. The CDR3 sequence is 12 residues long. Trimming took 6 bases from V and 3 from J, leaving 8 bases between them. In DNA form, the CDR3 reads TGTGCCAGCAGCTACGATGACTATGGCTACACCTTC. Its protein product is CASSYDDYGYTF.

This clone was observed once. The chain uses TRBV9 and TRBJ1-2; 7 nucleotides line up with TRBD1. The germline V gene encodes CDR1 SGDLS and CDR2 YYNGEE. The CDR3 length is 14 residues. With 4 bases clipped from V and 4 bases from J, the junction kept 7 bases outside the gene matches. The CDR3 DNA is TGTGCCAGCAGCTTCTCCACAGGGGTCTATGGCTACACCTTC. It yields the protein CASSFSTGVYGYTF.

In DNA form, the CDR3 reads TGTGCCAGCATGGTCTATAGCAATCAGCCCCAGCATTTT. As protein: CASMVYSNQPQHF. This chain joins TRBV6-5 and TRBJ1-5; no clear D. V lost 7 bases and J 0 bases, leaving 7 bases between the germline ends. The CDR3 extends over 13 amino acids. From germline, CDR1 is MNHEY and CDR2 SVGAGI.

The rearrangement links TRBV20-1 to TRBJ2-7, with a tentative D call TRBD2 (5 bases). The CDR3 contains 11 residues. CDR1 is DFQATT and CDR2 is SNEGSKA in the germline V gene (reference sequence). The germline V and J ends were trimmed by 7 bases and 7 bases, with 14 bases remaining between them. In DNA form, the CDR3 reads TGCAGTGTATTTAGGGTAGCGGAGCAGTACTTC. Amino acid sequence: CSVFRVAEQYF.

This chain uses TRBV3-1 (or the pseudogene TRBV3-2) with TRBJ1-4; TRBD1 matches 10 bases. Germline values: CDR1 LGHDT, CDR2 YNNKEL (reference sequence). V shed 4 bases and J 3 bases; nucleotides not matched to a gene: 5. The CDR3 extends over 16 amino acids. CDR3 sequence: CASSPTGTGANEKLFF. DNA for the CDR3: TGTGCCAGCAGCCCAACAGGGACAGGGGCTAATGAAAAACTGTTTTTT.

CDR3 in amino acids: CASHLGGPGNTDTQYF. In DNA, the CDR3 is TGTGCCAGCCACTTAGGCGGGCCGGGGAATACAGATACGCAGTATTTT. The chain recombines TRBV13 with TRBJ2-3; D might be TRBD2 (5 bases). CDR3 size: 16 residues. The ends were cut back, 8 bases at V and 3 bases at J, with 21 bases in the middle. Per germline, CDR1 PRHDT and CDR2 FYEKMQ (reference sequence).

This clone came up once. The chain couples TRBV6-2 or TRBV6-3 to TRBJ1-5, with 8 positions matching TRBD1. Germline CDR1 and CDR2: MNHEY and SVGEGT. V was pared by 6 bases and J by 3 bases, with 16 bases of the junction left unmatched. The CDR3 is 18 residues long. CDR3 loop: CASSLNEPRTGNNQPQHF. The DNA for the CDR3 is TGTGCCAGCAGCCTAAACGAGCCAAGGACAGGGAACAATCAGCCCCAGCATTTT.

The chain carries TRBV5-4 and TRBJ2-3; 10 nucleotides align to TRBD2. The length of the CDR3 is 15 residues. Germline V gives CDR1 SGHNT, CDR2 YYREEE (reference sequence). V lost 3 bases to trimming and J lost 2 bases; unmatched junction nucleotides: 3. CDR3 residues: CASSSTSGATDTQYF. The CDR3 DNA follows: TGTGCCAGCAGCTCTACTAGCGGGGCCACAGATACGCAGTATTTT.

The chain links TRBV3-1 (or the pseudogene TRBV3-2) to TRBJ1-4; 10 nucleotides align to TRBD1. The length of the CDR3 is 17 residues. Germline lookup yields CDR1 LGHDT and CDR2 YNNKEL (reference sequence). V shed 3 bases, J shed 0 bases, and the junction held 4 bases outside the gene matches. The CDR3 bases are TGTGCCAGCAGCCAGCCCGGGACAGGGGCAACTAATGAAAAACTGTTTTTT. The encoded protein is CASSQPGTGATNEKLFF.

This clone has only a few counts. The V gene is TRBV9, the J gene TRBJ2-3; maybe TRBD2 (7 bases). The CDR3 is made up of 15 amino acids. Trimming took off 7 bases at V and 2 bases at J, with 17 bases between the two ends. The germline V gene encodes CDR1 SGDLS and CDR2 YYNGEE. This CDR3 is CASAPMGGLTDTQYF. The CDR3 region has the DNA TGTGCCAGCGCCCCGATGGGGGGGCTCACAGATACGCAGTATTTT.

The rearrangement joins TRBV11-2 to TRBJ1-1, with 8 bases aligning to TRBD1. This CDR3 contains 16 residues. CDR1 and CDR2 from the germline V gene are SGHAT and FQNNGV. Losses at the gene ends were 0 bases for V and 5 bases for J; bases not matched to a gene: 8. CDR3: CASSLEPTGVETEAFF. In nucleotides, the CDR3 is TGTGCCAGCAGCTTAGAACCGACAGGGGTCGAAACTGAAGCTTTCTTT.

There are a few counts of this clone. V is TRBV5-4 and J is TRBJ1-1; TRBD1 might be the D (5 bases). Germline CDR1 reads SGHNT; CDR2 reads YYREEE (reference sequence). Trimming stripped 1 base from V and 4 bases from J, with 11 bases between. This CDR3 has 14 residues. The CDR3 protein is CASSLSREGTEAFF. CDR3 DNA: TGTGCCAGCAGCTTGAGCAGGGAAGGCACTGAAGCTTTCTTT.

There are a few counts of this clone. This chain connects TRBV10-3 to TRBJ1-1, with D possibly being TRBD1 (6 bases). Germline values: CDR1 ENHRY, CDR2 SYGVKD. V lost 3 bases and J lost 4, with 12 bases in between. The CDR3 is 14 residues long. DNA of the CDR3: TGTGCCATCAGTGAAAATGGACAGACCACTGAAGCTTTCTTT. Its protein is CAISENGQTTEAFF.

As to this clone: At one end, the junction sequence differs from germline, possibly due to a read error. This chain connects TRBV5-4 to TRBJ2-6; 8 bases fit TRBD1. Germline lookup yields CDR1 SGHNT and CDR2 YYREEE (reference sequence). The CDR3 length is 17 residues. The CDR3 spells CACRTGQSSSGANVLTF. The CDR3 region has the DNA TGTGCCTGCAGGACAGGGCAATCAAGCTCTGGGGCCAACGTCCTGACTTTC.

The V call is TRBV11-3, the J call TRBJ1-1, with a weak D call TRBD1 (5 bases). This CDR3 spans 15 amino acids. V was trimmed by 2 bases and J by 2 bases, leaving 12 bases between them. Germline values: CDR1 SGHNT, CDR2 YENEEA. CDR3 region: CASSLLQGGNTEAFF. CDR3 nucleotides: TGTGCCAGCAGCTTATTGCAGGGTGGAAACACTGAAGCTTTCTTT.

The V call is TRBV6-5, the J call TRBJ2-7, with 11 positions matching TRBD1. The V gene end was trimmed by 0 bases and the J gene end by 5 bases; junction bases not matched to a gene: 3. The CDR3 sequence is 15 residues long. CDR1 and CDR2 from the germline V gene are MNHEY and SVGAGI. The CDR3 loop is CASSYSDRGLHEQYF. In DNA, the CDR3 is TGTGCCAGCAGTTACTCGGACAGGGGGCTACACGAGCAGTACTTC.

CDR3 amino acids: CASSLAPGGDGNTIYF. The CDR3 DNA reads TGTGCCAGCAGCTTAGCCCCGGGAGGAGATGGAAACACCATATATTTT. The chain employs TRBV7-9 and TRBJ1-3; D gene uncertain. Looked up from germline, CDR1 is SEHNR and CDR2 is FQNEAQ (reference sequence). V was clipped by 0 bases and J by 3 bases, with 12 bases between them. The CDR3 extends over 16 amino acids.